This T cell receptor (beta chain) came from a study of blood T cell repertoires in COVID-19. Measured with immunoSEQ multiplex PCR; TCRdb has only the in-frame clones, and not every one. Of 95,000 to 150,000 clones in the sample, 75% to 90% were seen once. Germline CDR1 and CDR2: SGDLS and YYNGEE. The V end was cut by 0 bases, the J end by 4 bases, with 14 bases between. This CDR3 region has 15 residues. Sequenced input: peripheral blood. This sequence was found in a man aged 40-55 years with acute or convalescent COVID-19. The chain recombines TRBV9 with TRBJ2-7, with D possibly TRBD2 on 7 matching bases. CDR3 sequence: CASSVAPGEGYEQYF. CDR3 nucleotides: TGTGCCAGCAGCGTAGCTCCAGGGGAGGGGTACGAGCAGTACTTC.